This TCR beta chain originates from a study of neurological immune-mediated disorders. This clonotype was recorded many times. The CDR3 totals 15 residues. Germline V gene data show CDR1 as DFQATT and CDR2 as SNEGSKA (reference sequence). V gave up 6 bases and J gave up 0 bases, with 18 bases separating them. Each CDR3 protein gets one entry after TCRdb re-called the 5' RACE reads with MiXCR. The repertoire holds some 76,000 distinct CDR3 sequences, with 3.2% as singletons. The source material was PBMCs. This receptor was identified in a woman aged 45-59 years with multiple sclerosis. This sequence joins TRBV20-1 and TRBJ2-7, with unresolved D. CDR3: CSANDARASSYEQYF. The CDR3 DNA follows: TGCAGTGCAAACGACGCGAGAGCGAGCTCCTACGAGCAGTACTTC.